The 28 T cell receptor beta chains below were found in one sample sequenced in a study of CD8 T cells in Susac syndrome. Reverse transcription of roughly 0.45 to 1 ug RNA was performed with random hexamers. TCRdb re-analysed the immunoSEQ multiplex PCR reads in MiXCR, keeping a single row per CDR3 protein. In the table there are 130,000 or so distinct CDR3 sequences, about 95% of which are singletons. Sequencing was carried out using CD4+ T cells from PBMCs. The receptors come from a human donor in good health.

This clonotype was seen a few times. In DNA, the CDR3 is TGTGCCAGCAGCTCCGACTCCCTCATGGGGTCCGGGGAGCTGTTTTTT. The encoded protein is CASSSDSLMGSGELFF. The chain carries TRBV7-2 and TRBJ2-2; no reliable D call. Trimming left V 4 bases short and J 6 bases short, with 18 bases between. Looked up from germline, CDR1 is SGHTA and CDR2 is FQGNSA. The CDR3 has 16 amino acids.

CDR3 nucleotide sequence: TGTGCCAGCAGCGTAACTCCAAGCACAGATACGCAGTATTTT. Protein product: CASSVTPSTDTQYF. The V call is TRBV9, the J call TRBJ2-3; D is undetermined. The V end was cut by 1 base, the J end by 0 bases, with 6 bases between. This CDR3 comprises 14 residues. Germline V gives CDR1 SGDLS, CDR2 YYNGEE.

This clonotype was counted a single time. The chain uses TRBV4-3 and TRBJ2-2, with a possible D match to TRBD1 (6 bases). The V end lost 0 bases, the J end lost 6 bases, and 20 bases lay between the germline ends. Germline lookup yields CDR1 LGHNA and CDR2 YSLEER. This CDR3 is built from 18 residues. The CDR3 region has the DNA TGCGCCAGCAGCCAAGATCCGGTGCCGGCAGGGGTGGCCGGGGAGCTGTTTTTT. As protein: CASSQDPVPAGVAGELFF.

This chain uses TRBV12-3 or TRBV12-4 with TRBJ1-5, with 7 positions matching TRBD1. CDR3 length equals 19 residues. J gave up 6 bases and V 6 bases, and 23 bases lay outside the gene matches. The CDR3 loop reads CASSNPSGTGEVISQPQHF. CDR3 coding DNA: TGTGCCAGCAGCAACCCCTCCGGTACAGGGGAAGTCATCAGTCAGCCCCAGCATTTT.

This clonotype was found once. The rearrangement joins TRBV12-3 or TRBV12-4 to TRBJ2-7, with no clear D. Trimming shortened V by 2 bases and J by 3 bases, and 8 bases separated the two germline ends. The CDR3 has 13 amino acids. CDR3 bases: TGTGCCAGCAGTTTATTCGGCAGCTACGAGCAGTACTTC. As protein: CASSLFGSYEQYF.

The rearrangement joins TRBV23-1 to TRBJ2-7; 7 nucleotides agree with TRBD2. TRBV23-1 falls under the ORF class, with uncertain function. The CDR3 is 15 amino acids. V gave up 6 bases and J gave up 4 bases; unmatched junction bases: 12. DNA for the CDR3: TGCGCCAGCAGAAAGAAGCGGGAACTCACATACGAGCAGTACTTC. It specifies CASRKKRELTYEQYF.

The chain employs TRBV7-2 and TRBJ2-3; tentative D call: TRBD1 (6 bases). Germline assignment: CDR1 SGHTA and CDR2 FQGNSA. CDR3 length equals 15 residues. With 5 bases removed from V and 4 bases from J, the gap between germline ends came to 16 bases. CDR3 coding DNA: TGTGCCAGCAGCCCAGGACAGCCTGGCGCAGATACGCAGTATTTT. It specifies CASSPGQPGADTQYF.

This clonotype was observed once. The chain couples TRBV7-9 to TRBJ2-7; the D gene is possibly TRBD1 (5 bases). Per the germline V gene, CDR1 is SEHNR and CDR2 is FQNEAQ (reference sequence). This CDR3 is 16 amino acids long. V was cut by 8 bases and J by 0 bases, with 20 bases left in between. The CDR3 loop is CASGAAEGLPSYEQYF. CDR3 coding DNA: TGTGCCAGCGGGGCCGCTGAAGGCCTTCCCTCCTACGAGCAGTACTTC.

A single count supports this clonotype. The chain couples TRBV2 to TRBJ1-2; unclear D gene. V was pared by 6 bases and J by 4 bases, with 6 bases between. The CDR3 extends over 11 amino acids. Germline V gene data show CDR1 as SNHLY and CDR2 as FYNNEI. The DNA of the CDR3 is TGTGCCAGCAGCGGAGGCTATGGCTACACCTTC. It specifies CASSGGYGYTF.

This clonotype was seen only once. The chain is built from TRBV18 and TRBJ2-1; D ambiguous. Trimming cost V 0 bases and J 3 bases, with 12 bases left between them. The CDR3 loop spans 16 amino acids. Per the germline V gene, CDR1 is KGHSH and CDR2 is LQKENI. CDR3 residues: CASSPPGFGGYNEQFF. The DNA for the CDR3 is TGTGCCAGCTCACCACCAGGGTTTGGTGGCTACAATGAGCAGTTCTTC. The entire variable domain, with the rest obtained from reference TRBV18 and TRBJ2-1, is as follows: NAGVMQNPRHLVRRRGQEARLRCSPMKGHSHVYWYRQLPEEGLKFMVYLQKENIIDESGMPKERFSAEFPKEGPSILRIQQVVRGDSAAYFCASSPPGFGGYNEQFFGPGTRLTVL.

The V gene is TRBV29-1, the J gene TRBJ2-1; the D call may be TRBD1 or TRBD2 (5 bases each). Trimming shortened V by 4 bases and J by 9 bases, and 16 bases separated the two germline ends. In germline, CDR1 is SQVTM, CDR2 ANQGSEA. The CDR3 has 13 amino acids. The CDR3 DNA is TGCAGCGTTGTGAGAGGGGAAAGGAGTGAGCAGTTCTTC. Protein product: CSVVRGERSEQFF.

The rearrangement links TRBV6-2 or TRBV6-3 to TRBJ1-5; no clear D gene. The germline CDR1 and CDR2 sequences are MNHEY and SVGEGT. The CDR3 length is 14 residues. Trimming removed 0 bases from V and 2 bases from J, with 5 bases in between. The chain's CDR3 is CASSYSQRNQPQHF. CDR3 coding DNA: TGTGCCAGCAGTTACTCACAGCGCAATCAGCCCCAGCATTTT.

The chain couples TRBV30 to TRBJ2-2; TRBD2 matches 8 bases. Looked up from germline, CDR1 is GTSNPN and CDR2 is SVGIG (reference sequence). After removal of 3 bases from V and 2 bases from J, the junction contained 14 bases not matched to a gene. The CDR3 is made up of 18 amino acids. CDR3 amino acids: CAWSRRRLAPNNTGELFF. The CDR3 DNA reads TGTGCCTGGAGCCGCCGTCGACTAGCGCCCAATAACACCGGGGAGCTGTTTTTT.

The chain recombines TRBV7-8 with TRBJ1-5, with D perhaps TRBD1 (5 bases). Trimming stripped 3 bases from V and 7 bases from J, with 13 bases between. The CDR3 length is 14 residues. The germline V gene has CDR1 SGHVS and CDR2 FQNEAQ. The CDR3, as DNA: TGTGCCAGCAGCTTTTCGGAGGGGTTCCAGCCCCAGCATTTT. Encoded protein: CASSFSEGFQPQHF. Combining the CDR3 with reference TRBV7-8 and TRBJ1-5 gives the whole variable domain GAGVSQSPRYKVAKRGQDVALRCDPISGHVSLFWYQQALGQGPEFLTYFQNEAQLDKSGLPSDRFFAERPEGSVSTLKIQRTQQEDSAVYLCASSFSEGFQPQHFGDGTRLSIL.

V gene TRBV27 combines with J gene TRBJ1-5; D is ambiguous. The CDR3 is made up of 14 amino acids. CDR1 is MNHEY, CDR2 SMNVEV, per germline (reference sequence). Trimming removed 8 bases from V and 5 bases from J, with 16 bases in between. CDR3: CASSAALPDQPQHF. The CDR3 DNA follows: TGTGCCAGCTCTGCAGCCTTACCGGATCAGCCCCAGCATTTT.

This chain joins TRBV12-3 or TRBV12-4 and TRBJ1-6; D is undetermined. With 2 bases removed from V and 2 bases from J, the gap between germline ends came to 22 bases. This CDR3 region has 20 residues. The CDR3 nucleotides are TGTGCCAGCAGTTTAACATTCGGGGAATCCTCTAGGGCCTATAATTCACCCCTCCACTTT. This sequence encodes CASSLTFGESSRAYNSPLHF.

The chain uses TRBV12-3 or TRBV12-4 and TRBJ1-1; D perhaps matches TRBD1 (5 bases). V was clipped by 4 bases and J by 1 base, with 7 bases between them. CDR3 length equals 13 residues. CDR3 nucleotide sequence: TGTGCCAGCAGTTGGGGGGGGAACACTGAAGCTTTCTTT. It is translated as CASSWGGNTEAFF.

In DNA form, the CDR3 reads TGTGCCAGCAGTGAAGCGGGAGTGTTGGAGTTCTTC. This codes for CASSEAGVLEFF. The chain combines TRBV2 with TRBJ2-1; maybe TRBD2 (5 bases). CDR1 and CDR2 from the germline V gene are SNHLY and FYNNEI. Trimming took off 0 bases at V and 14 bases at J, with 11 bases between the two ends. This CDR3 spans 12 amino acids. Variable domain in full (rest from reference TRBV2 and TRBJ2-1): EPEVTQTPSHQVTQMGQEVILRCVPISNHLYFYWYRQILGQKVEFLVSFYNNEISEKSEIFDDQFSVERPDGSNFTLKIRSTKLEDSAMYFCASSEAGVLEFFGPGTRLTVL.

CDR3 amino acids: CASGLSWEHQPQHF. DNA for the CDR3: TGTGCCAGCGGACTATCGTGGGAGCATCAGCCCCAGCATTTT. The chain is built from TRBV27 and TRBJ1-5; no reliable D call. The germline gives CDR1 MNHEY, CDR2 SMNVEV (reference sequence). This CDR3 comprises 14 residues. The ends were cut back, 8 bases at V and 5 bases at J, with 16 bases in the middle.

The V call is TRBV7-9, the J call TRBJ1-1, with D maybe TRBD1 (5 bases). Trimming took 2 bases from V and 7 from J, leaving 14 bases between them. CDR3 length: 14 amino acids. Germline loops: CDR1 SEHNR, CDR2 FQNEAQ (reference sequence). The CDR3 coding sequence is TGTGCCAGCAGCTTATCTCAGGGATCCGTTGAAGCTTTCTTT. The encoded protein is CASSLSQGSVEAFF.

The chain employs TRBV10-3 and TRBJ1-2; D is unclear. CDR1 ENHRY and CDR2 SYGVKD come from the germline V gene. Trimming shortened V by 3 bases and J by 1 base, and 3 bases separated the two germline ends. This CDR3 comprises 12 residues. DNA of the CDR3: TGTGCCATCAGTGACCTTAACTATGGCTACACCTTC. Protein sequence: CAISDLNYGYTF.

V is TRBV5-1 and J is TRBJ2-7; no reliable D call. There are 15 residues in the CDR3. Germline V gene lookup returns CDR1 SGHRS and CDR2 YFSETQ. Trimming cost V 0 bases and J 3 bases, with 13 bases left between them. The CDR3 DNA sequence: TGCGCCAGCAGCTTGGTCTTTTCGAGCGACTACGAGCAGTACTTC. It is translated as CASSLVFSSDYEQYF.

The rearrangement uses TRBV6-5 and TRBJ1-2; D is perhaps TRBD1 (6 bases). Trimming left V 0 bases short and J 7 bases short, with 15 bases between. The CDR3 consists of 15 residues. Germline V gene data show CDR1 as MNHEY and CDR2 as SVGAGI. Here the CDR3 reads CASSYSTRVQGGYTF. As DNA, the CDR3 is TGTGCCAGCAGTTACTCGACCCGGGTACAGGGTGGCTACACCTTC.

The rearrangement links TRBV20-1 to TRBJ1-2, with 7 bases that match TRBD1. This CDR3 comprises 16 residues. CDR1 DFQATT and CDR2 SNEGSKA come from the germline V gene (reference sequence). J lost 5 bases, V lost 6 bases, and 18 bases had no gene match. In nucleotides, the CDR3 is TGCAGTGCCCACCACCCCTTAGGACAGGAGTCTTATGGCTACACCTTC. Its translation is CSAHHPLGQESYGYTF.

This chain uses TRBV19 with TRBJ2-2; D perhaps matches TRBD2 (5 bases). Germline values: CDR1 LNHDA, CDR2 SQIVND (reference sequence). Trimming pared 5 bases from V and 7 bases from J, leaving 11 bases between. The CDR3 runs 13 residues. The chain's CDR3 is CASSQEVGGELFF. The CDR3 nucleotides are TGTGCCAGTAGTCAGGAGGTCGGCGGGGAGCTGTTTTTT.

The V gene is TRBV7-9, the J gene TRBJ1-1, with D possibly being TRBD1 (5 bases). The CDR3 extends over 14 amino acids. From germline, CDR1 is SEHNR and CDR2 FQNEAQ (reference sequence). Deletions cut 1 base from V and 5 bases from J, with 11 bases between. The CDR3 DNA reads as TGTGCCAGCAGCTTAGGGACAACGGAAACTGAAGCTTTCTTT. Translating it yields CASSLGTTETEAFF.

The chain uses TRBV19 and TRBJ1-1; no clear D. CDR1 LNHDA and CDR2 SQIVND come from the germline V gene (reference sequence). This CDR3 spans 13 amino acids. Trimming cost V 4 bases and J 5 bases, with 11 bases left between them. The CDR3 region has the DNA TGTGCCAGTAGTAGTGGGTTCGAGACTGAAGCTTTCTTT. Translation gives CASSSGFETEAFF.

The rearrangement links TRBV30 to TRBJ1-2, with 10 positions matching TRBD1. V shed 2 bases and J 5 bases; nucleotides not matched to a gene: 2. Germline CDR1 GTSNPN, CDR2 SVGIG (reference sequence). The CDR3 has 13 residues. CDR3 coding DNA: TGTGCCTGGAGTATGGGACAGGGGTATGGCTACACCTTC. Encoded protein: CAWSMGQGYGYTF.